These 20 T cell receptor beta chains came from one sample sequenced in a study of T cell repertoires in cytomegalovirus infection. These receptors have no known antigen. Using its own MiXCR run on the reads, TCRdb lists one record per CDR3 protein. This table has about 770,000 distinct CDR3 sequences, approximately 32% appearing once. This sample comprised cultured CD8+ T cells from PBMCs, obtained from culture after CMV antigen stimulation. The receptors were sampled from a human donor in good health (CMV status not recorded). Some clones in this sample may be carry-over from other donors' samples.

There are a few counts of this clonotype. The rearrangement links TRBV6-1 to TRBJ2-7; 10 bases fit TRBD1. V trimming: 2 bases; J trimming: 0 bases; junction bases outside the gene matches: 13. The CDR3 is 19 residues long. Germline V gives CDR1 MNHNS, CDR2 SASEGT. DNA for the CDR3: TGTGCCAGCAGTGAAACCTCCACCGGGACAGGGGTCAACTCCTACGAGCAGTACTTC. Translation gives CASSETSTGTGVNSYEQYF.

This clonotype showed up just a few times. The chain combines TRBV6-5 with TRBJ2-2; no definite D call. Germline V lookup: CDR1 MNHEY, CDR2 SVGAGI. V lost 0 bases and J lost 6, with 8 bases in between. This CDR3 has 14 amino acids. The CDR3 spells CASSYSSAAGELFF. CDR3 in DNA: TGTGCCAGCAGTTACTCATCCGCGGCCGGGGAGCTGTTTTTT.

Regarding this clonotype: One junction end disagrees with the germline gene, perhaps due to a read error. V gene TRBV6-6 combines with J gene TRBJ2-7; TRBD1 might be the D (6 bases). This CDR3 spans 14 amino acids. Germline-derived CDR1 and CDR2 are MNHNY and SVGAGI (reference sequence). The CDR3 sequence: CTSSYQGRGYEQYF. CDR3 nucleotides: TGTACCAGCAGTTACCAAGGCAGGGGCTACGAGCAGTACTTC.

V usage is TRBV6-2 or TRBV6-3 and J usage is TRBJ1-1; D remains ambiguous. The germline V gene has CDR1 MNHEY and CDR2 SVGEGT. CDR3 size: 14 residues. Trimming took off 0 bases at V and 3 bases at J, with 8 bases between the two ends. The CDR3 sequence: CASSYSIEDTEAFF. The CDR3 bases are TGTGCCAGCAGTTACTCGATTGAGGACACTGAAGCTTTCTTT.

The chain uses TRBV4-1 and TRBJ1-4, with D uncertain. Trimming removed 0 bases at V and 7 bases at J, with 3 bases between. There are 12 residues in the CDR3. From germline, CDR1 is MGHRA and CDR2 YSYEKL. The CDR3 bases are TGCGCCAGCAGCCAAGAACGTGAAAAACTGTTTTTT. It translates to CASSQEREKLFF.

This sequence joins TRBV12-3 or TRBV12-4 and TRBJ2-5; D is uncertain. The CDR3 has 14 amino acids. V lost 4 bases, J lost 4 bases, and 13 bases lay in between. DNA of the CDR3: TGTGCCAGCAGTTCCCCTCCCGCGTTAGAGACCCAGTACTTC. Residues: CASSSPPALETQYF.

This chain links TRBV7-2 with TRBJ1-1; TRBD1 might be the D (6 bases). The CDR3 runs to 14 residues. CDR1 and CDR2 from the germline V gene are SGHTA and FQGNSA. Trimming took 6 bases from V and 6 from J, leaving 17 bases between them. The CDR3 DNA reads TGTGCCAGCAGTCCCACCGGACAGTACTCTGAAGCTTTCTTT. This encodes CASSPTGQYSEAFF.

This clonotype has only a few counts. The chain is built from TRBV7-9 and TRBJ2-1, with D perhaps TRBD1 (5 bases). Between the trimmed V and J ends, which lost 1 base and 9 bases, there was a span of 10 bases. The V gene's germline CDR1 is SEHNR and CDR2 FQNEAQ (reference sequence). CDR3 length equals 13 residues. The CDR3 nucleotides read TGTGCCAGCAGCTTAGGTGGGGCAGTTGAGCAGTTCTTC. Translation: CASSLGGAVEQFF.

The chain employs TRBV7-6 and TRBJ2-1, with TRBD2 matching over 12 bases. V shed 1 base and J 9 bases; nucleotides not matched to a gene: 13. The V gene's germline CDR1 is SGHVS and CDR2 FNYEAQ. The CDR3 is 18 amino acids. The CDR3 DNA is TGTGCCAGCAGCTTAGATCCCCCTCTAGCGGGGGGGCGGAGTGAGCAGTTCTTC. Its translation: CASSLDPPLAGGRSEQFF.

The rearrangement joins TRBV6-2 or TRBV6-3 to TRBJ2-1, with 11 bases matching TRBD2. The CDR3 covers 19 residues. Trimming cost V 4 bases and J 6 bases; bases outside gene matches: 17. Germline V lookup: CDR1 MNHEY, CDR2 SVGEGT. For the CDR3, the DNA is TGTGCCAGCAGTTTCCCGACTAGCGGGGTCTTGAATCCAGTCAATGAGCAGTTCTTC. Its translation: CASSFPTSGVLNPVNEQFF.

The V call is TRBV4-3, the J call TRBJ1-3; D gene ambiguous. Trimming cost V 4 bases and J 4 bases, with 17 bases left between them. This CDR3 is 16 amino acids long. Looked up from germline, CDR1 is LGHNA and CDR2 is YSLEER. Here the CDR3 DNA reads TGCGCCAGCAGCCCAAACCTGGCGGGAGGAGGAAACACCATATATTTT. Translation: CASSPNLAGGGNTIYF.

This clonotype occurred a few times. The chain carries TRBV6-2 or TRBV6-3 and TRBJ2-3; D not resolved. Trimming took 0 bases from V and 0 from J, leaving 7 bases between them. In germline, CDR1 is MNHEY, CDR2 SVGEGT. CDR3 length: 15 amino acids. DNA for the CDR3: TGTGCCAGCAGTTACTCGGAATGGAGCACAGATACGCAGTATTTT. Translation: CASSYSEWSTDTQYF.

This chain connects TRBV19 to TRBJ1-1; possible D gene TRBD1, 6 bases. Germline CDR1 reads LNHDA; CDR2 reads SQIVND (reference sequence). The CDR3 sequence is 16 residues long. V dropped 7 bases and J dropped 1 base, with 19 bases sitting between them. CDR3 bases: TGTGCCAGTATCCAAAGGGGGGGCCCACCGAACACTGAAGCTTTCTTT. Translating gives CASIQRGGPPNTEAFF.

This clonotype was found a few times. The DNA of the CDR3 is TGCGCCAGCAGCCAAGATCAGGCGTTGAACACTGAAGCTTTCTTT. This gives the protein CASSQDQALNTEAFF. The rearrangement links TRBV4-1 to TRBJ1-1; D remains ambiguous. The germline V and J ends were trimmed by 0 bases and 0 bases, with 8 bases remaining between them. Per germline, CDR1 MGHRA and CDR2 YSYEKL. This CDR3 is built from 15 residues.

The chain recombines TRBV9 with TRBJ1-1; D uncertain. V gave up 0 bases and J gave up 1 base, with 10 bases separating them. Germline V gene sequence: CDR1 SGDLS, CDR2 YYNGEE. The CDR3 has 15 amino acids. The chain's CDR3 is CASSVDVTTNTEAFF. DNA for the CDR3: TGTGCCAGCAGCGTAGACGTGACAACGAACACTGAAGCTTTCTTT.

In this sample, this clonotype turned up a few times. The chain links TRBV6-6 to TRBJ1-6, with 7 bases lining up with TRBD1. V was clipped by 3 bases and J by 6 bases; unmatched bases: 5. CDR1 MNHNY and CDR2 SVGAGI come from the germline V gene (reference sequence). The length of the CDR3 is 15 residues. CDR3 DNA sequence: TGTGCCAGCAGTTATAGCCAGGGGGTTAATTCACCCCTCCACTTT. This sequence encodes CASSYSQGVNSPLHF.

The chain couples TRBV27 to TRBJ2-7; TRBD2 matches at 7 bases. The CDR3 is made up of 16 amino acids. Germline V gene data show CDR1 as MNHEY and CDR2 as SMNVEV (reference sequence). J was trimmed by 2 bases and V by 6 bases; bases with no gene match: 13. The CDR3 protein is CASSYLGGIRPYEQYF. The CDR3 DNA reads TGTGCCAGCAGCTATCTCGGGGGGATACGTCCCTACGAGCAGTACTTC.

This clonotype was observed a few times. The genes are TRBV19 and TRBJ1-5; D remains unclear. V lost 4 bases and J 11 bases, leaving 15 bases between the germline ends. This CDR3 has 13 residues. Per the germline V gene, CDR1 is LNHDA and CDR2 is SQIVND (reference sequence). The DNA for the CDR3 is TGTGCCAGTAGTAACTACCACCTCCGGACCCAGCATTTT. Its translation: CASSNYHLRTQHF.

This clonotype was seen ten or more times. The chain employs TRBV11-1 and TRBJ2-3; D might be TRBD1 (6 bases). Germline V CDR1 and CDR2: SGHAT, FQDESV (reference sequence). Trimming removed 6 bases from V and 2 bases from J, with 15 bases in between. The CDR3 is 15 amino acids. The CDR3 DNA is TGTGCCAGCAGGGACCGACAGGAACCCACAGATACGCAGTATTTT. Translation: CASRDRQEPTDTQYF.

This clonotype turned up a few times. The gene calls are TRBV27 and TRBJ1-5; D is possibly TRBD1 (5 bases). This CDR3 has 14 amino acids. V gave up 6 bases and J gave up 4 bases, with 13 bases separating them. Germline V gives CDR1 MNHEY, CDR2 SMNVEV (reference sequence). The CDR3 sequence: CASRPGRINQPQHF. The CDR3 DNA follows: TGTGCCAGCAGACCAGGGCGGATTAATCAGCCCCAGCATTTT.